One TCR beta chain is described in this entry. These data come from a study of Ad26.COV2.S vaccination and SARS-CoV-2 variants. Treatment of the sample: 15 to 20 received Ad26.COV2.S at low or high dose, single or two shots; 5 received placebo; per-sample allocation not given. Sampling was done on day 63 after the first vaccine or placebo injection. From germline, CDR1 is SQVTM and CDR2 ANQGSEA. The CDR3 totals 14 residues. J gave up 5 bases and V 4 bases, and 7 bases lay outside the gene matches. Libraries were prepared by immunoSEQ multiplex PCR; TCRdb keeps only in-frame clonotypes and omits some of them. The repertoire has roughly 400,000 clones, 92% of them found once; the top ten carry around 1.7%.

The V gene is TRBV29-1, the J gene TRBJ2-7; 11 nucleotides line up with TRBD1. The receptor was isolated from a person aged 18-65 years who received the Ad26.COV2.S COVID-19 vaccine or a placebo. The sequences come from peripheral blood, collected in a trial of Ad26.COV2.S vaccine versus placebo. CDR3 sequence (DNA): TGCAGCGTTGCACGGGACAGGGGGGGCGACGAGCAGTACTTC. Protein sequence: CSVARDRGGDEQYF.